This is a list of T cell receptor beta chains from one sample in a study of Ad26.COV2.S vaccination and SARS-CoV-2 variants. TCRdb's table, derived via immunoSEQ multiplex PCR, lists solely in-frame clones and lacks some. The sample has about 680,000 clones; about 89% are singletons. The input for sequencing was peripheral blood, taken in a trial of Ad26.COV2.S vaccine versus placebo. These receptors all come from a person aged 18-60 years who received the Ad26.COV2.S COVID-19 vaccine or a placebo. The CDR3 runs from the conserved cysteine through the conserved F or W. The D gene is left open where the match is weak. Clone size is not always given. Where it is, it says once, few, many or a class for expanded clones.

v_gene: TRBV11-2
j_gene: TRBJ2-3
d_gene: .
abundance: .
CDR3nt: TGTGCCAGCAGCTTAGTGCAGCCCCACGATACGCAGTATTTT
CDR3aa: CASSLVQPHDTQYF

v_gene: TRBV4-2
j_gene: TRBJ1-5
d_gene: TRBD1
abundance: .
CDR3nt: TGTGCCAGCAGCCAAGATACAGGGGTCAATCAGCCCCAGCATTTT
CDR3aa: CASSQDTGVNQPQHF

v_gene: TRBV4-1
j_gene: TRBJ1-5
d_gene: TRBD1
abundance: .
CDR3nt: TGCGCCAGCAGCTTATTCGGACAGGGCAATCAGCCCCAGCATTTT
CDR3aa: CASSLFGQGNQPQHF

v_gene: TRBV5-1
j_gene: TRBJ1-6
d_gene: .
abundance: .
CDR3nt: TGCGCCAGCAGCGGGGCGGGAGTTTATAATTCACCCCTCCACTTT
CDR3aa: CASSGAGVYNSPLHF

v_gene: TRBV30
j_gene: TRBJ1-6
d_gene: TRBD1
abundance: .
CDR3nt: TGTGCCTGGGAACAGGGGGGGCGTACACCCCTCCACTTT
CDR3aa: CAWEQGGRTPLHF

v_gene: TRBV6-2/TRBV6-3
j_gene: TRBJ2-1
d_gene: TRBD2
abundance: .
CDR3nt: TGTGCCAGCAGTTACAGTCCCATGAGTCTAGCGGACTACAATGAGCAGTTCTTC
CDR3aa: CASSYSPMSLADYNEQFF

v_gene: TRBV5-1
j_gene: TRBJ2-1
d_gene: .
abundance: .
CDR3nt: TGCGCCAGCAGCCCGATTGAGGTGCATGAGCAGTTCTTC
CDR3aa: CASSPIEVHEQFF

v_gene: TRBV7-9
j_gene: TRBJ2-3
d_gene: .
abundance: .
CDR3nt: TGTGCCAGCAGCCCCACCGGGTACGGAGATACGCAGTATTTT
CDR3aa: CASSPTGYGDTQYF

v_gene: TRBV10-3
j_gene: TRBJ2-2
d_gene: TRBD2
abundance: few
CDR3nt: TGTGCCATCAGTGAGAGCGGGAAGGCGAACACCGGGGAGCTGTTTTTT
CDR3aa: CAISESGKANTGELFF

v_gene: TRBV10-3
j_gene: TRBJ1-2
d_gene: .
abundance: .
CDR3nt: TGTGCCATCAGCGCCAGAGATGGCTACACCTTC
CDR3aa: CAISARDGYTF

v_gene: TRBV15
j_gene: TRBJ2-7
d_gene: .
abundance: .
CDR3nt: TGTGCCACCCGCACCGATCCAAATTCCTACGAGCAGTACTTC
CDR3aa: CATRTDPNSYEQYF

v_gene: TRBV4-2
j_gene: TRBJ2-6
d_gene: .
abundance: .
CDR3nt: TGTGCCAGCAGCCGGGGAGGAGACCGTACCCCCTCTGGGGCCAACGTCCTGACTTTC
CDR3aa: CASSRGGDRTPSGANVLTF

v_gene: TRBV15
j_gene: TRBJ1-1
d_gene: .
abundance: .
CDR3nt: TGTGCCACCAGCAGAGCGCTCAATTTACAAGGGACTGAAGCTTTCTTT
CDR3aa: CATSRALNLQGTEAFF

v_gene: TRBV5-1
j_gene: TRBJ2-5
d_gene: .
abundance: .
CDR3nt: TGCGCCAGCAGCTATGGGAGTGAGGCGGAGACCCAGTACTTC
CDR3aa: CASSYGSEAETQYF

v_gene: TRBV7-8
j_gene: TRBJ1-3
d_gene: .
abundance: .
CDR3nt: TGTGCCAGCAGCCCCCTCTCGGGGCGGATAGGAAACACCATATATTTT
CDR3aa: CASSPLSGRIGNTIYF

v_gene: TRBV6-6
j_gene: TRBJ2-2
d_gene: .
abundance: .
CDR3nt: TGTGCCAGCATTGGCGACACCGGGGAGCTGTTTTTT
CDR3aa: CASIGDTGELFF

v_gene: TRBV14
j_gene: TRBJ2-1
d_gene: TRBD2
abundance: .
CDR3nt: TGTGCCAGCAGCCAAGGCCTAGCGGTGATAGATGAGCAGTTCTTC
CDR3aa: CASSQGLAVIDEQFF

v_gene: TRBV13
j_gene: TRBJ2-5
d_gene: .
abundance: once
CDR3nt: TGTGCCAGCAGCTCCGGACAGAAGGGGACCCAGTACTTC
CDR3aa: CASSSGQKGTQYF

v_gene: TRBV30
j_gene: TRBJ1-2
d_gene: .
abundance: .
CDR3nt: TGTGCCTGGAGTGTGGGTTGGGGTGGCTACACCTTC
CDR3aa: CAWSVGWGGYTF

v_gene: TRBV2
j_gene: TRBJ2-5
d_gene: .
abundance: .
CDR3nt: TGTGCCAGCAGTCTACAGGAGACCCAGTACTTC
CDR3aa: CASSLQETQYF

v_gene: TRBV11-3
j_gene: TRBJ1-1
d_gene: .
abundance: once
CDR3nt: TGTGCCAGCAGCTTAACAACCCCCGGTGAAGCTTTCTTT
CDR3aa: CASSLTTPGEAFF

v_gene: TRBV5-4
j_gene: TRBJ1-2
d_gene: .
abundance: .
CDR3nt: TGTGCCAGCAGCTTGGGGGGGTCAGTGGGCGGTCGATATGGCTACACCTTC
CDR3aa: CASSLGGSVGGRYGYTF

v_gene: TRBV5-1
j_gene: TRBJ1-5
d_gene: .
abundance: .
CDR3nt: TGCGCCAGCAGCTTGGGGACGGCAAATCAGCCCCAGCATTTT
CDR3aa: CASSLGTANQPQHF

v_gene: TRBV7-9
j_gene: TRBJ2-4
d_gene: .
abundance: .
CDR3nt: TGTGCCAGCAGCCTTGGACAGTACTTC
CDR3aa: CASSLGQYF

v_gene: TRBV6-2/TRBV6-3
j_gene: TRBJ2-7
d_gene: .
abundance: .
CDR3nt: TGTGCCAGCAGCGCTCAATACGAGCAGTACTTC
CDR3aa: CASSAQYEQYF

v_gene: TRBV2
j_gene: TRBJ2-5
d_gene: TRBD1
abundance: .
CDR3nt: TGTGCCAGCAGAGGGGACAGCCAAGAGACCCAGTACTTC
CDR3aa: CASRGDSQETQYF

v_gene: TRBV6-6
j_gene: TRBJ1-2
d_gene: TRBD1
abundance: .
CDR3nt: TGTGCCAGCAGTTACCCGACAGGGGATGGGCCTGGCTACACCTTC
CDR3aa: CASSYPTGDGPGYTF

v_gene: TRBV5-5
j_gene: TRBJ1-2
d_gene: .
abundance: many
CDR3nt: TGTGCCAGCAGCTTCGACGGGACTCGAGGCTACACCTTC
CDR3aa: CASSFDGTRGYTF

v_gene: TRBV5-4
j_gene: TRBJ2-5
d_gene: .
abundance: once
CDR3nt: TGTGCCAGCAGCCCGGGCTTCCAAGAGACCCAGTACTTC
CDR3aa: CASSPGFQETQYF

v_gene: TRBV11-2
j_gene: TRBJ2-1
d_gene: .
abundance: .
CDR3nt: TGTGCCAGCAGCCTTCGCGGTATTCAAGACAATGAGCAGTTCTTC
CDR3aa: CASSLRGIQDNEQFF

v_gene: TRBV19
j_gene: TRBJ1-6
d_gene: .
abundance: .
CDR3nt: TGTGCCAGTAGTTCCACCGGGACGACGGGAATACCCCTCCACTTT
CDR3aa: CASSSTGTTGIPLHF

v_gene: TRBV10-2
j_gene: TRBJ1-1
d_gene: TRBD1
abundance: .
CDR3nt: TGCGCCAGCACCGTGACAGGCCAGGGGGCTGAAGCTTTCTTT
CDR3aa: CASTVTGQGAEAFF

v_gene: TRBV6-5
j_gene: TRBJ1-1
d_gene: .
abundance: .
CDR3nt: TGTGCCAGCAGTTACGAGGGGCGGTCAGGGCAGAATGAAGCTTTCTTT
CDR3aa: CASSYEGRSGQNEAFF

v_gene: TRBV7-9
j_gene: TRBJ2-7
d_gene: TRBD2
abundance: once
CDR3nt: TGTGCCAGCAGTCCGAGACTAGCGGGCTCCTACGAGCAGTACTTC
CDR3aa: CASSPRLAGSYEQYF

v_gene: TRBV2
j_gene: TRBJ1-5
d_gene: .
abundance: .
CDR3nt: TGTGCCAGCAGTGTTACTTTGGAGGTCAATCAGCCCCAGCATTTT
CDR3aa: CASSVTLEVNQPQHF

v_gene: TRBV30
j_gene: TRBJ1-1
d_gene: .
abundance: .
CDR3nt: TGTGCCTGGGAGGGGGGACAAGGGGCTTGGGCTTTCTTT
CDR3aa: CAWEGGQGAWAFF

v_gene: TRBV4-3
j_gene: TRBJ2-3
d_gene: TRBD2
abundance: .
CDR3nt: TGCGCCAGCAGCCAACTGATGGCGGGGGGCACAGATACGCAGTATTTT
CDR3aa: CASSQLMAGGTDTQYF

v_gene: TRBV5-6
j_gene: TRBJ1-2
d_gene: TRBD1
abundance: .
CDR3nt: TGTGCCAGCAGCTTTTACAGGGGGGACTATGGCTACACCTTC
CDR3aa: CASSFYRGDYGYTF

v_gene: TRBV15
j_gene: TRBJ2-7
d_gene: TRBD1
abundance: .
CDR3nt: TGTGCCACCAGCATTGACAGGGCTACCTACGAGCAGTACTTC
CDR3aa: CATSIDRATYEQYF

v_gene: TRBV10-3
j_gene: TRBJ2-3
d_gene: TRBD2
abundance: .
CDR3nt: TGTGCCATCAGTGAGTCGTCGTCTAGCGGCTATACGCAGTATTTT
CDR3aa: CAISESSSSGYTQYF

v_gene: TRBV19
j_gene: TRBJ2-3
d_gene: .
abundance: once
CDR3nt: TGTGCCAGTACCTTCCTCGGGGGTAGCGCAGATACGCAGTATTTT
CDR3aa: CASTFLGGSADTQYF

v_gene: TRBV9
j_gene: TRBJ2-7
d_gene: TRBD1
abundance: .
CDR3nt: TGTGCCAGCAGCGGGGGACAGGGGGCTACCTACGAGCAGTACTTC
CDR3aa: CASSGGQGATYEQYF

v_gene: TRBV10-3
j_gene: TRBJ1-1
d_gene: TRBD1
abundance: .
CDR3nt: TGTGCCATCAGTGGACAGGGGGGCACTGAAGCTTTCTTT
CDR3aa: CAISGQGGTEAFF

v_gene: TRBV2
j_gene: TRBJ2-1
d_gene: .
abundance: once
CDR3nt: TGTGCCAGCAGGCGGACAAGCTCCTACAATGAGCAGTTCTTC
CDR3aa: CASRRTSSYNEQFF

v_gene: TRBV6-2/TRBV6-3
j_gene: TRBJ2-1
d_gene: .
abundance: .
CDR3nt: TGTGCCAGCAGTTACCGTGGGGGGCAGTTCTTC
CDR3aa: CASSYRGGQFF

v_gene: TRBV2
j_gene: TRBJ1-2
d_gene: .
abundance: .
CDR3nt: TGTGCCAGCAGTACAGGGTACGGCTACACCTTC
CDR3aa: CASSTGYGYTF

v_gene: TRBV6-4
j_gene: TRBJ1-6
d_gene: .
abundance: .
CDR3nt: TGTGCCAGCAGACAGGGAAGCAATTCACCCCTCCACTTT
CDR3aa: CASRQGSNSPLHF

v_gene: TRBV19
j_gene: TRBJ2-1
d_gene: TRBD1
abundance: .
CDR3nt: TGTGCCAGTAGTGGGTCAGGGACAGGGAGGCACAATGAGCAGTTCTTC
CDR3aa: CASSGSGTGRHNEQFF

v_gene: TRBV5-4
j_gene: TRBJ1-5
d_gene: .
abundance: once
CDR3nt: TGTGCCAGCAGCCGAGACAATCAGCCCCAGCATTTT
CDR3aa: CASSRDNQPQHF

v_gene: TRBV30
j_gene: TRBJ1-2
d_gene: .
abundance: .
CDR3nt: TGTGCCTGGAGTGTAAGAGCTAACTATGGCTACACCTTC
CDR3aa: CAWSVRANYGYTF

v_gene: TRBV11-2
j_gene: TRBJ2-3
d_gene: .
abundance: .
CDR3nt: TGTGCCAGCAGCTTCGGGAGCACAGATACGCAGTATTTT
CDR3aa: CASSFGSTDTQYF

v_gene: TRBV3-1/TRBV3-2
j_gene: TRBJ1-2
d_gene: .
abundance: .
CDR3nt: TGTGCCAGCAGCCAAGAGAAAAATTGGATTCGTGGCTACACCTTC
CDR3aa: CASSQEKNWIRGYTF

v_gene: TRBV2
j_gene: TRBJ2-3
d_gene: TRBD1
abundance: .
CDR3nt: TGTGCCAGCACCCTTGGACAGGTCACAGATACGCAGTATTTT
CDR3aa: CASTLGQVTDTQYF

v_gene: TRBV7-2
j_gene: TRBJ2-2
d_gene: TRBD2
abundance: .
CDR3nt: TGTGCCAGCAGCCCGGCAGCGGGAGGGCGGACCGGGGAGCTGTTTTTT
CDR3aa: CASSPAAGGRTGELFF

v_gene: TRBV10-1
j_gene: TRBJ2-7
d_gene: TRBD2
abundance: .
CDR3nt: TGCGCCAGCTCTAAGGCGGGAGGGACCTACGAGCAGTACTTC
CDR3aa: CASSKAGGTYEQYF

v_gene: TRBV3-1/TRBV3-2
j_gene: TRBJ2-3
d_gene: TRBD2
abundance: .
CDR3nt: TGTGCCAGCAGCCCACCCCGGACTAGCGGGCGGACAGCAGATACGCAGTATTTT
CDR3aa: CASSPPRTSGRTADTQYF

v_gene: TRBV19
j_gene: TRBJ1-1
d_gene: TRBD1
abundance: .
CDR3nt: TGTGCCAGTAATGGGGACAGGGTGAGACACACTGAAGCTTTCTTT
CDR3aa: CASNGDRVRHTEAFF

v_gene: TRBV5-4
j_gene: TRBJ2-5
d_gene: TRBD1
abundance: .
CDR3nt: TGTGCCAGCAGCTTGGACAGGGGGCGTGAGACCCAGTACTTC
CDR3aa: CASSLDRGRETQYF

v_gene: TRBV18
j_gene: TRBJ1-4
d_gene: .
abundance: .
CDR3nt: TGTGCCAGCTCGCCTTTCGGGACAACTAATGAAAAACTGTTTTTT
CDR3aa: CASSPFGTTNEKLFF